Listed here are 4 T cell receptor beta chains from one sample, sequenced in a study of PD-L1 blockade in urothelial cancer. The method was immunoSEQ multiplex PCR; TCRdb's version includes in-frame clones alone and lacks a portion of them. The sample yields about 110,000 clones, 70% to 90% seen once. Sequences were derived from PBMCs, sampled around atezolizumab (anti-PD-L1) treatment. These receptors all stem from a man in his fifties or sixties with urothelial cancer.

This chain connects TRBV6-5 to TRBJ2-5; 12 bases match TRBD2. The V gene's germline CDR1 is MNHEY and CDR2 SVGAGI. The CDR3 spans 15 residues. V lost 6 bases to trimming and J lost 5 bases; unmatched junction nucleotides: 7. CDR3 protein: CASRTSGSGLETQYF. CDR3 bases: TGTGCCAGCAGGACTAGCGGGAGCGGATTGGAGACCCAGTACTTC.

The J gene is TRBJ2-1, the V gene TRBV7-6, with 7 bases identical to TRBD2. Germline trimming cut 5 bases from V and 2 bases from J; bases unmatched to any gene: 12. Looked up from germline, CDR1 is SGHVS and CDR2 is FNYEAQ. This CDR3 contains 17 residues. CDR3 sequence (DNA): TGTGCCAGCAGCCTACGGGGTGGACTAGGCACCTACAATGAGCAGTTCTTC. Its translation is CASSLRGGLGTYNEQFF.

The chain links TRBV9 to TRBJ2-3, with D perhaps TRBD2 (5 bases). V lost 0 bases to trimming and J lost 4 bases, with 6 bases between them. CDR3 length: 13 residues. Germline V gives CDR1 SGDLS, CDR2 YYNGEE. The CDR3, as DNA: TGTGCCAGCAGCGTAGCGGGGTCAGATACGCAGTATTTT. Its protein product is CASSVAGSDTQYF.

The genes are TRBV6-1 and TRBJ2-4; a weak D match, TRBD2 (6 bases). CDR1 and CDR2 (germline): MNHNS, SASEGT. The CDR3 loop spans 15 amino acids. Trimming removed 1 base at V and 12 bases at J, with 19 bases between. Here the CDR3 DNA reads TGTGCCAGCAGTGAAGGTTGGGTCAACGGGGAGGATCAGTACTTC. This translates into CASSEGWVNGEDQYF.